This record looks at one T cell receptor (beta chain) sequence and its context. CD45RO negativity and positive selection for CCR7 defined naive CD8 cells, a population that excluded terminally differentiated effector memory CD45RA+ cells. The data derive from a study of shared clonotypes between healthy human individuals. TCRdb keeps only in-frame clones here, not all; method: immunoSEQ multiplex PCR. Among approximately 2,000,000 clones listed, about 94% were seen once. The sequence was obtained from a man between 18 and 35 years old in good health. Some clones in this sample may be carry-over from other donors' samples. Material for sequencing was naive CD8+ T cells from PBMCs.

CDR3 DNA: TGTGCCATCTATGACGGATTCAGCTCCTACAATGAGCAGTTCTTC. Translated, it gives CAIYDGFSSYNEQFF. The chain couples TRBV10-3 to TRBJ2-1, with no clear D. Germline CDR1 ENHRY, CDR2 SYGVKD. V lost 8 bases and J lost 0, with 14 bases in between. The CDR3 extends over 15 amino acids.